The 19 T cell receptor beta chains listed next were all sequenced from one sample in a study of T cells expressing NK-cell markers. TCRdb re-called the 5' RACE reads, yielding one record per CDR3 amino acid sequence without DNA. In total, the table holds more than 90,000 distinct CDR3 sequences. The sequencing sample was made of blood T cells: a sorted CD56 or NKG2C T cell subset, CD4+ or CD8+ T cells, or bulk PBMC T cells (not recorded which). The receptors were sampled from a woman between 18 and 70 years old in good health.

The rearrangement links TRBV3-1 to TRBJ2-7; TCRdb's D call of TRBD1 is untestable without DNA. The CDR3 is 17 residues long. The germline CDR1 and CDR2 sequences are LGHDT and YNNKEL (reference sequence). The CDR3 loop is CASSQSLGGGESYEQYF.

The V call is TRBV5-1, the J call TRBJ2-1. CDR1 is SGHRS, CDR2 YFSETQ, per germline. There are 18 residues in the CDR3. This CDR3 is CASSLTEGLRSTYNEQFF.

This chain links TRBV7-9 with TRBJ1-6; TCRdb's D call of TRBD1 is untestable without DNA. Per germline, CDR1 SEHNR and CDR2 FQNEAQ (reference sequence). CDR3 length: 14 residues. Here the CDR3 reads CANAGDSFNSPLHF.

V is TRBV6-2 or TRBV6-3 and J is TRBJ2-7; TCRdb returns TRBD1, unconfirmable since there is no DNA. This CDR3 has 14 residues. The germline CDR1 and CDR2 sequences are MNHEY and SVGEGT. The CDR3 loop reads CASSWDRGSYEQYF.

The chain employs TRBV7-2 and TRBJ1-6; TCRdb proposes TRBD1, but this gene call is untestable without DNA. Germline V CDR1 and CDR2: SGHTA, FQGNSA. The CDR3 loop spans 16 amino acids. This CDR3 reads CASTDSWGVVNSPLHF.

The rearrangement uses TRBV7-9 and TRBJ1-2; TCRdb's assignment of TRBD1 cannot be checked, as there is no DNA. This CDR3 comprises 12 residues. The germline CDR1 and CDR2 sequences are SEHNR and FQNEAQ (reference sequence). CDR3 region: CASSPPYYGYTF. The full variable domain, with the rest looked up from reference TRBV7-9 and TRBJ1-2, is DTGVSQNPRHKITKRGQNVTFRCDPISEHNRLYWYRQTLGQGPEFLTYFQNEAQLEKSRLLSDRFSAERPKGSFSTLEIQRTEQGDSAMYLCASSPPYYGYTFGSGTRLTVV.

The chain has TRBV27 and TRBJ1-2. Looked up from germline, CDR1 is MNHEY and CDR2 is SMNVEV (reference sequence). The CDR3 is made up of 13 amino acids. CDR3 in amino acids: CASSSLGAYGYTF.

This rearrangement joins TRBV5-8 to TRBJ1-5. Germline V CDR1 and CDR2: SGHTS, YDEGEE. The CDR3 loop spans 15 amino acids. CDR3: CASSYSPYSNQPQHF.

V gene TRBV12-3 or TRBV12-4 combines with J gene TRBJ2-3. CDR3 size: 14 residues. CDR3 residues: CASSSVRSTDTQYF.

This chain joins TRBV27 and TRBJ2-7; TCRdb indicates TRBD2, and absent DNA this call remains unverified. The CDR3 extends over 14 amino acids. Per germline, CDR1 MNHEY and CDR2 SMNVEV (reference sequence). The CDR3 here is CASFPSGLSYEQYF.

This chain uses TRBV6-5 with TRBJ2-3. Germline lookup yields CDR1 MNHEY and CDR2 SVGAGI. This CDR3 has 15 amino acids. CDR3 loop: CASSYSRQVGDTQYF.

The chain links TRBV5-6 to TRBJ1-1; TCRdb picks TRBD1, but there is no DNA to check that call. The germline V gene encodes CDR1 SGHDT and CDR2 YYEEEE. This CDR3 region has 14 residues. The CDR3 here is CASSLGQINTEAFF.

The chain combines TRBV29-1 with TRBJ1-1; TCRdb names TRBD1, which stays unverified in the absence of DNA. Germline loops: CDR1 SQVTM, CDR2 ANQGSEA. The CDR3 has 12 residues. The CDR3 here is CSARGVSTEAFF.

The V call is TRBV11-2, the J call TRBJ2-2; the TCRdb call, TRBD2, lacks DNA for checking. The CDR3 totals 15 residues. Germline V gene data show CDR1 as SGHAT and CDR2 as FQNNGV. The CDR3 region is CASSLVGRDTGELFF.

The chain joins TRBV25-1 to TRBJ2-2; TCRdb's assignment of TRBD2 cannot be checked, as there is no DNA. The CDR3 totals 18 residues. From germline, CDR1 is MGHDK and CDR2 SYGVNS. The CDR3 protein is CASRPGTSQFANTGELFF.

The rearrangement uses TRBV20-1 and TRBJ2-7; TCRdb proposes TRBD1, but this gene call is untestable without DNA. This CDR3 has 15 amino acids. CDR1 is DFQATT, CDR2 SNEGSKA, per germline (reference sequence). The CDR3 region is CSAEPGDIPSYEQYF.

The CDR3 sequence is CASSVEGGVYNEQFF. This rearrangement joins TRBV9 to TRBJ2-1; the TRBD2 assignment by TCRdb is unverifiable without DNA. Per the germline V gene, CDR1 is SGDLS and CDR2 is YYNGEE. The CDR3 has 15 residues.

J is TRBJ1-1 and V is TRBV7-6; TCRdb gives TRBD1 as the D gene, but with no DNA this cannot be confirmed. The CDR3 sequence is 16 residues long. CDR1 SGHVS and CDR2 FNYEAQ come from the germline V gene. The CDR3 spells CASSLGTGRFNTEAFF.

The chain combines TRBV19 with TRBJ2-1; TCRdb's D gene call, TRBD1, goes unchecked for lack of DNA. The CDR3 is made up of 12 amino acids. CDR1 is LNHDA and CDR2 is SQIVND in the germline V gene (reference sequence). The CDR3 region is CASSFGANEQFF.